Shown below are 8 T cell receptor beta chains from a single sample sequenced in a study of blood T cell repertoires in COVID-19. Using immunoSEQ multiplex PCR, the repertoire was profiled, and TCRdb retains in-frame clones only, with some absent. This sample has approximately 300,000 clones, with 85% found just once. The sequenced sample consisted of peripheral blood. The source of these receptors is a woman aged 45 to 65 with active or convalescent COVID-19.

This clone was counted only a few times. The V gene is TRBV7-2, the J gene TRBJ2-1; D remains unclear. Germline V gives CDR1 SGHTA, CDR2 FQGNSA. The V gene lost 3 bases and the J gene lost 4 bases, with 13 bases spanning the gap. The CDR3 loop spans 15 amino acids. The CDR3 region is CASSLTRGAYNEQFF. The DNA of the CDR3 is TGTGCCAGCAGCTTGACCCGCGGAGCTTACAATGAGCAGTTCTTC.

J is TRBJ2-4 and V is TRBV2; TRBD2 is a possible D gene (6 bases). V dropped 2 bases and J dropped 6 bases, with 14 bases sitting between them. CDR1 is SNHLY and CDR2 is FYNNEI in the germline V gene. There are 15 residues in the CDR3. CDR3 bases: TGTGCCAGCAGTGAACCGGCGACGGGGGTAAACATTCAGTACTTC. It translates to CASSEPATGVNIQYF.

The chain couples TRBV2 to TRBJ1-4, with 12 bases that match TRBD1. The V gene's germline CDR1 is SNHLY and CDR2 FYNNEI. This CDR3 spans 15 amino acids. Unmatched junction bases numbered 4, after V lost 5 bases and J lost 6 bases. As DNA, the CDR3 is TGTGCCAGCAGTCGGGACAGGGGGCGGGATGAAAAACTGTTTTTT. Protein: CASSRDRGRDEKLFF.

The chain has TRBV7-9 and TRBJ2-3, with a weak D call TRBD2 (6 bases). The germline CDR1 and CDR2 sequences are SEHNR and FQNEAQ (reference sequence). V shed 2 bases and J shed 5 bases, with 14 bases lying between them. The CDR3 is 15 residues long. CDR3 coding DNA: TGTGCCAGCAGCTTATGGGGAGGAGGTGGAGATACGCAGTATTTT. It translates to CASSLWGGGGDTQYF.

The gene calls are TRBV9 and TRBJ2-2, with D tentatively TRBD2 (6 bases). The germline V gene has CDR1 SGDLS and CDR2 YYNGEE. CDR3 length: 15 amino acids. The ends were cut back, 0 bases at V and 6 bases at J, with 12 bases in the middle. CDR3 DNA sequence: TGTGCCAGCAGCGTAGTGGCGGGGAGGTCCGGGGAGCTGTTTTTT. It yields the protein CASSVVAGRSGELFF.

V gene TRBV25-1 combines with J gene TRBJ1-1, with 9 bases identical to TRBD1. The CDR3 consists of 13 residues. Germline V gives CDR1 MGHDK, CDR2 SYGVNS. Losses at the gene ends were 8 bases for V and 4 bases for J; bases not matched to a gene: 5. The DNA of the CDR3 is TGTGCCAGCGCCGGGACAGGGCTCACTGAAGCTTTCTTT. Translated: CASAGTGLTEAFF.

This clone was counted only a few times. The gene calls are TRBV29-1 and TRBJ2-1, with 11 bases lining up with TRBD2. Trimming at V came to 4 bases and at J to 10 bases, leaving 0 bases not matched to a gene. CDR1 SQVTM and CDR2 ANQGSEA come from the germline V gene. This CDR3 comprises 11 residues. CDR3: CSVASGGEQFF. CDR3 nucleotides: TGCAGCGTTGCTAGCGGGGGGGAGCAGTTCTTC.

The rearrangement uses TRBV28 and TRBJ1-4; 11 bases line up with TRBD1. Germline-derived CDR1 and CDR2 are MDHEN and SYDVKM. J was trimmed by 8 bases and V by 5 bases; bases with no gene match: 13. The CDR3 consists of 17 residues. The CDR3 bases are TGTGCCAGCAGTGATGAAATTCCGGGACAGGGGGAAGAAAAACTGTTTTTT. This codes for CASSDEIPGQGEEKLFF.